This T cell receptor (beta chain) was retrieved from a study of blood T cell repertoires in COVID-19. The overall study: Whether acute or convalescent, the COVID-19 samples came from the United States, Italy and Spain. The cDNA or gDNA used as material had been derived from T cells, B-cell-depleted T cells, or PBMCs.

Per the original methods: Cell counts per sample came from amplifying reference gene primers. TCRdb keeps only in-frame clones here, not all; method: immunoSEQ multiplex PCR. Clone size and the V and J calls come from that table; the DNA yielded D and trimming. Altogether a few hundred thousand clones are present, 70% to 90% being singletons, with the ten largest covering around 0.97%. Trimming took off 3 bases at V and 0 bases at J, with 7 bases between the two ends. Per the germline V gene, CDR1 is SGHRS and CDR2 is YFSETQ. CDR3 length: 15 residues. The sample comprised peripheral blood. V and J are TRBV5-1 and TRBJ2-6, with D possibly matching TRBD1 (5 bases). This sequence originates from a middle-aged man with acute or convalescent COVID-19. The CDR3 region is CASSWTFSGANVLTF. CDR3 DNA sequence: TGCGCCAGCAGCTGGACATTCTCTGGGGCCAACGTCCTGACTTTC. The whole variable domain, remainder taken from reference TRBV5-1 and TRBJ2-6, is KAGVTQTPRYLIKTRGQQVTLSCSPISGHRSVSWYQQTPGQGLQFLFEYFSETQRNKGNFPGRFSGRQFSNSRSEMNVSTLELGDSALYLCASSWTFSGANVLTFGAGSRLTVL.